The 2 T cell receptor beta chains listed next were all sequenced from one sample in a study of blood T cell repertoires in COVID-19. TCRdb's copy holds only in-frame clones and misses some; the assay was immunoSEQ multiplex PCR. The sample carries more than 45,000 clones, around 89% recorded once. The sample comprised peripheral blood. Source of these receptors: a man aged 60 to 75 with acute or convalescent COVID-19.

The chain is built from TRBV30 and TRBJ1-2, with 10 bases that match TRBD1. V was pared by 3 bases and J by 2 bases, with 3 bases of the junction left unmatched. The germline V gene has CDR1 GTSNPN and CDR2 SVGIG (reference sequence). This CDR3 is 14 amino acids long. As DNA, the CDR3 is TGTGCCTGGAGCGTGGGACAGGGGAACTATGGCTACACCTTC. The encoded protein is CAWSVGQGNYGYTF.

This clone was seen a handful of times. This chain uses TRBV30 with TRBJ1-1, with a weak D call TRBD1 (5 bases). Germline V gene lookup returns CDR1 GTSNPN and CDR2 SVGIG (reference sequence). V lost 4 bases and J 1 base, leaving 10 bases between the germline ends. The CDR3 length is 13 residues. This CDR3 is CAWMEGANTEAFF. As DNA, the CDR3 is TGTGCCTGGATGGAAGGGGCGAACACTGAAGCTTTCTTT.